The rows below give T cell receptor beta chains drawn from one sample of a study of T cell repertoires in cytomegalovirus infection. TCRdb re-analysed the reads in MiXCR, keeping a single row per CDR3 protein. Of about 190,000 distinct CDR3 sequences listed, 25% to 30% were seen once; the top ten hold roughly 29%. What was sequenced was PBMCs. The origin of the receptors is a human donor in good health (CMV status not recorded). Some clones in this sample may be carry-over from other donors' samples. Both conserved end residues are part of each CDR3. D genes are given only for firm matches. Rows may omit the clone size; those that give it use once, few, many or a size class.

TRBJ1-2	many	TRBV7-2	TRBD1	CASSLGGGQANYGYTF	TGTGCCAGCAGCTTAGGAGGGGGCCAAGCTAACTATGGCTACACCTTC
TRBJ1-2	few	TRBV4-2	-	CASSQSANYGYTF	TGTGCCAGCAGCCAGAGCGCCAACTATGGCTACACCTTC
TRBJ1-1	-	TRBV7-9	TRBD1	CASSRTGADTEAFF	TGTGCCAGCAGCCGCACAGGGGCGGACACTGAAGCTTTCTTT
TRBJ1-2	-	TRBV29-1	-	CSVSPQGTNYGYTF	TGCAGCGTGAGCCCGCAGGGGACCAACTATGGCTACACCTTC
TRBJ1-2	few	TRBV7-2	TRBD1	CASSLGGAGGGQVYGYTF	TGTGCCAGCAGCTTAGGGGGAGCAGGGGGCGGTCAGGTCTATGGCTACACCTTC
TRBJ2-5	-	TRBV2	-	CASSEGLWGETQYF	TGTGCCAGCAGTGAGGGTCTTTGGGGAGAGACCCAGTACTTC
TRBJ1-1	-	TRBV5-1	-	CASSTGLPPGTEAFF	TGCGCCAGCAGCACCGGCCTCCCCCCCGGGACTGAAGCTTTCTTT
TRBJ2-1	-	TRBV25-1	TRBD1	CASSEPGQGNEQFF	TGTGCCAGCAGTGAACCGGGACAGGGGAATGAGCAGTTCTTC
TRBJ1-1	many	TRBV7-6	TRBD1	CASSLAPGTVTFF	TGTGCCAGCAGCTTAGCCCCCGGGACAGTTACTTTCTTT
TRBJ2-7	many	TRBV7-2	TRBD1	CASSLSTGVSYEQYF	TGTGCCAGCAGCTTGTCAACAGGGGTATCCTACGAGCAGTACTTC
TRBJ2-3	-	TRBV12-5	TRBD1	CASGLVLGTGVDTQYF	TGTGCTAGTGGTTTGGTACTAGGAACAGGGGTAGATACGCAGTATTTT
TRBJ1-5	-	TRBV7-3	-	CASSLTGVGNNQPQHF	TGTGCCAGCAGCTTAACAGGGGTCGGTAACAATCAGCCCCAGCATTTT
TRBJ2-1	few	TRBV7-9	TRBD2	CASSSLAGGRNEQFF	TGTGCCAGCAGCTCCCTAGCGGGGGGGCGGAATGAGCAGTTCTTC
TRBJ2-3	-	TRBV20-1	TRBD2	CSATLTSGGDTQYF	TGCAGTGCTACCCTAACTAGCGGGGGAGATACGCAGTATTTT
TRBJ2-5	few	TRBV12-3/TRBV12-4	-	CASLRTTQETQYF	TGTGCCAGCCTGAGGACTACGCAAGAGACCCAGTACTTC
TRBJ1-3	few	TRBV7-6	-	CASSLNRVSGNTIYF	TGTGCCAGCAGCTTAAACAGAGTCTCAGGAAACACCATATATTTT
TRBJ1-1	-	TRBV19	-	CASSIQPNTEAFF	TGTGCCAGTAGTATACAGCCGAACACTGAAGCTTTCTTT
TRBJ1-3	many	TRBV7-2	-	CASSSRRPGPNPGNTIYF	TGTGCCAGCAGCTCCCGGCGACCGGGGCCTAACCCTGGAAACACCATATATTTT
TRBJ1-1	many	TRBV7-2	TRBD1	CASSWTGGMNTEAFF	TGTGCCAGCAGCTGGACAGGAGGCATGAACACTGAAGCTTTCTTT
TRBJ2-7	few	TRBV7-2	-	CASSFEAGEQYF	TGTGCCAGCAGCTTTGAGGCAGGAGAGCAGTACTTC
TRBJ1-2	-	TRBV7-2	-	CASSSSFGYGYTF	TGTGCCAGCAGCTCCAGTTTCGGCTATGGCTACACCTTC
TRBJ1-5	-	TRBV20-1	-	CSARAPAAGDNQPQHF	TGCAGTGCTAGAGCTCCGGCGGCGGGGGACAATCAGCCCCAGCATTTT
TRBJ2-2	-	TRBV7-9	-	CAPNTGELFF	TGTGCCCCGAACACCGGGGAGCTGTTTTTT
TRBJ2-1	-	TRBV20-1	-	CSARGHNEQFF	TGCAGTGCTAGAGGACACAATGAGCAGTTCTTC
TRBJ1-2	-	TRBV11-2	-	CASSLARENGYTF	TGTGCCAGCAGCTTAGCGCGAGAGAATGGCTACACCTTC
TRBJ2-1	-	TRBV5-8	TRBD1	CASSLRAGGPNEQFF	TGTGCCAGCAGCTTACGGGCAGGGGGCCCCAATGAGCAGTTCTTC
TRBJ2-7	many	TRBV7-8	-	CASSSSEMGEQYF	TGTGCCAGCAGCTCCTCAGAAATGGGCGAGCAGTACTTC
TRBJ2-5	few	TRBV4-3	-	CASSQDQGLPPYF	TGCGCCAGCAGCCAAGATCAAGGCCTCCCCCCGTACTTC
TRBJ1-2	few	TRBV6-2/TRBV6-3	-	CASSFGRDGYGYTF	TGTGCCAGCAGTTTCGGGAGGGACGGCTATGGCTACACCTTC
TRBJ2-7	-	TRBV7-9	-	CASVRGEFLYEQYF	TGTGCCAGCGTCAGGGGTGAATTTCTTTACGAGCAGTACTTC
TRBJ2-7	-	TRBV6-2/TRBV6-3	-	CASSSGMTHEQYF	TGTGCCAGCAGTTCCGGGATGACCCACGAGCAGTACTTC
TRBJ2-3	-	TRBV7-9	-	CASTRDNTDTQYF	TGTGCCAGCACCCGGGACAACACAGATACGCAGTATTTT
TRBJ2-2	few	TRBV29-1	-	CSAPGLGTGELFF	TGCAGCGCACCGGGACTCGGCACCGGGGAGCTGTTTTTT